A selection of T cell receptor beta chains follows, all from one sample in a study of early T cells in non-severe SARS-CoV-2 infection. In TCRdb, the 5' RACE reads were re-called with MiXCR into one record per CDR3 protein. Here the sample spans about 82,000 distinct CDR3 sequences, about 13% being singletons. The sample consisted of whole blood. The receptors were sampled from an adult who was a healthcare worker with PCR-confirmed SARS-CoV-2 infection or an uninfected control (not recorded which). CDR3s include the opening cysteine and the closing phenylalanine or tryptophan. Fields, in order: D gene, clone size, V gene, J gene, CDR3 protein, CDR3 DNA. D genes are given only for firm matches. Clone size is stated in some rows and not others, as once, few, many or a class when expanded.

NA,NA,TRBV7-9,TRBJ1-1,CASTPRGGNTEAFF,TGTGCCAGCACCCCTCGGGGCGGAAACACTGAAGCTTTCTTT
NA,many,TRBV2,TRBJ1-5,CAVRGFNQPQHF,TGTGCCGTCCGGGGATTCAATCAGCCCCAGCATTTT
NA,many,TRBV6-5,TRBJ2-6,CASSYYRGPNSGANVLTF,TGTGCCAGCAGTTACTACCGGGGACCTAACTCTGGGGCCAACGTCCTGACTTTC
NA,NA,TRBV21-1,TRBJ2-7,CASRPDSPTPRAVSYEQYF,TGTGCCAGCAGACCGGACAGTCCTACCCCGAGGGCCGTCTCCTACGAGCAGTACTTC
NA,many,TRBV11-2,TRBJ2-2,CASSLDRGELFF,TGTGCCAGCAGCTTAGATCGTGGGGAGCTGTTTTTT
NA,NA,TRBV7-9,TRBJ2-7,CASSLLTSYEQYF,TGTGCCAGCAGCTTACTCACTTCCTACGAGCAGTACTTC
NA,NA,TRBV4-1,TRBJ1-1,CASSHRVSTEAFF,TGCGCCAGCAGCCACCGCGTCAGCACTGAAGCTTTCTTT
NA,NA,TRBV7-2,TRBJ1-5,CASSKSQGGEQPQHF,TGTGCCAGCAGCAAGAGCCAGGGTGGGGAGCAGCCCCAGCATTTT
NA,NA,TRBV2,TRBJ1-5,CASSEGGDTQPQHF,TGTGCCAGCAGTGAAGGAGGGGATACTCAGCCCCAGCATTTT
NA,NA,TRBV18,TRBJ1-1,CASARSRGNTEAFF,TGTGCCAGCGCAAGGTCCAGGGGGAACACTGAAGCTTTCTTT
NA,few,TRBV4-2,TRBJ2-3,CASSQEWVGANTADTQYF,TGTGCCAGCAGCCAAGAATGGGTGGGGGCGAATACTGCAGATACGCAGTATTTT
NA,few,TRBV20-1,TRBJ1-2,CSARDLGTNHYGYTF,TGCAGTGCTAGAGATCTTGGGACAAACCACTATGGCTACACCTTC
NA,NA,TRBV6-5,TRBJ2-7,CASSSPRGVYEQYF,TGTGCCAGCAGTTCCCCCAGGGGAGTATACGAGCAGTACTTC
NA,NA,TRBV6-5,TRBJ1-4,CASRPSGVRSNEKLFF,TGTGCCAGCAGACCCTCAGGGGTTCGGTCTAATGAAAAACTGTTTTTT
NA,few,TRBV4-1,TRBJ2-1,CASSQATDNEQFF,TGCGCCAGCAGCCAAGCGACAGACAATGAGCAGTTCTTC
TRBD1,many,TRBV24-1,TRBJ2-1,CATSDSGQGNNEQFF,TGTGCCACCAGTGATTCTGGACAGGGGAACAATGAGCAGTTCTTC
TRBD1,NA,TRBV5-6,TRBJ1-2,CASSPTSDRENYGYTF,TGTGCCAGCAGCCCTACGTCGGACAGGGAAAACTATGGCTACACCTTC
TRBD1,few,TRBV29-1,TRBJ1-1,CSVGTGGDGFF,TGCAGCGTCGGGACAGGGGGCGATGGTTTCTTT